This TCR beta chain appears in the sequencing data of a study of blood T cell repertoires in COVID-19. Overall study: Researchers got acute and convalescent COVID-19 samples from the United States, Italy and Spain. From T cells, B-cell-depleted T cells, or PBMCs came the material, which was cDNA or gDNA.

Assay used: immunoSEQ multiplex PCR; TCRdb lists only in-frame clones, some missing. This table holds 160,000 or so clones, more than 90% found once. Trimming took off 2 bases at V and 2 bases at J, with 13 bases between the two ends. Germline CDR1 and CDR2: LNHDA and SQIVND (reference sequence). The CDR3 totals 16 residues. This chain connects TRBV19 to TRBJ2-1, with TRBD2 as a possible D gene (7 bases). Source material: peripheral blood. The receptor comes from a man between 60 and 70 years old with active or convalescent COVID-19. CDR3 sequence (DNA): TGTGCCAGTAGTATACTCGGGGGGCCCCCCTACAATGAGCAGTTCTTC. Translated, it gives CASSILGGPPYNEQFF.